This TCR beta chain appears in the sequencing data of a study of identical twins. Using its own MiXCR run on the 5' RACE reads, TCRdb lists one record per CDR3 protein. Of around 530,000 distinct CDR3 sequences in the sample, roughly 15% are singletons; the top ten hold around 0.4%. The CDR3 sequence is 15 residues long. V shed 3 bases and J shed 8 bases, with 20 bases lying between them. CDR1 is DFQATT, CDR2 SNEGSKA, per germline (reference sequence). This clonotype showed up just a few times. The sample also formed part of further work on yellow fever vaccine responses in identical twins.

This chain uses TRBV20-1 with TRBJ1-5, with D perhaps matching TRBD1 (6 bases). The TCR was taken from a young woman in good health. Sequenced input: CD4+ T cells sorted from blood. Written as DNA, the CDR3 is TGCAGTGCTAGTGATGGGGGACACCGAGCCGAGCCCCAGCATTTT. The encoded protein is CSASDGGHRAEPQHF.